The 27 T cell receptor beta chains listed next were all sequenced from one sample in a study of blood T cell repertoires in COVID-19. The repertoire was sequenced with immunoSEQ multiplex PCR; TCRdb's copy has only in-frame clones and lacks some. The table lists 250,000 to 350,000 clones, around 83% of them singletons, with 0.95% to 1.5% in the top ten. Material: peripheral blood. The receptors here all came from a woman aged 45-65 years with acute or convalescent COVID-19.

In this sample, this clone turned up a few times. The rearrangement uses TRBV5-4 and TRBJ1-2, with D possibly being TRBD1 (5 bases). The CDR3 has 13 amino acids. Germline loops: CDR1 SGHNT, CDR2 YYREEE (reference sequence). V was trimmed by 1 base and J by 5 bases, leaving 9 bases between them. The CDR3 loop reads CASSLTAGYGYTF. The CDR3 bases are TGTGCCAGCAGCTTGACCGCAGGGTATGGCTACACCTTC.

The J gene is TRBJ2-3, the V gene TRBV5-1; no clear D. The ends were cut back, 4 bases at V and 3 bases at J, with 6 bases in the middle. The CDR3 loop spans 12 amino acids. The germline CDR1 and CDR2 sequences are SGHRS and YFSETQ. The CDR3 nucleotides read TGCGCCAGCAGCCCCCCTACAGATACGCAGTATTTT. The encoded protein is CASSPPTDTQYF. Variable domain in full (rest from reference TRBV5-1 and TRBJ2-3): KAGVTQTPRYLIKTRGQQVTLSCSPISGHRSVSWYQQTPGQGLQFLFEYFSETQRNKGNFPGRFSGRQFSNSRSEMNVSTLELGDSALYLCASSPPTDTQYFGPGTRLTVL.

This clone was observed a handful of times. The chain employs TRBV20-1 and TRBJ2-7, with 11 positions matching TRBD1. The length of the CDR3 is 11 residues. Germline CDR1 reads DFQATT; CDR2 reads SNEGSKA (reference sequence). V dropped 5 bases and J dropped 7; count of bases not matched to a gene: 1. The CDR3 region has the DNA TGCAGTGCTGGGGACAGGGGGGAGCAGTACGTC. As protein: CSAGDRGEQYV.

V and J are TRBV2 and TRBJ2-2; D not resolved. Trimming stripped 6 bases from V and 0 bases from J, with 8 bases between. Germline V CDR1 and CDR2: SNHLY, FYNNEI. CDR3 size: 14 residues. The CDR3 loop reads CASSSTTNTGELFF. CDR3 nucleotides: TGTGCCAGCAGCTCCACAACGAACACCGGGGAGCTGTTTTTT.

The chain links TRBV28 to TRBJ2-7; D is uncertain. Germline V lookup: CDR1 MDHEN, CDR2 SYDVKM. CDR3 size: 14 residues. V lost 4 bases to trimming and J lost 2 bases, with 12 bases between them. The DNA of the CDR3 is TGTGCCAGCAGTTCAGGCGCAAATCCCTACGAGCAGTACTTC. It yields the protein CASSSGANPYEQYF.

This rearrangement joins TRBV7-2 to TRBJ2-6; no clear D. Per germline, CDR1 SGHTA and CDR2 FQGNSA. Between the trimmed V and J ends, which lost 2 bases and 8 bases, there was a span of 7 bases. CDR3 size: 13 residues. The CDR3 reads CASSLQQSNVLTF. CDR3 in DNA: TGTGCCAGCAGCTTACAACAGTCCAACGTCCTGACTTTC. The full variable domain, its missing parts supplied by reference TRBV7-2 and TRBJ2-6, is GAGVSQSPSNKVTEKGKDVELRCDPISGHTALYWYRQSLGQGLEFLIYFQGNSAPDKSGLPSDRFSAERTGGSVSTLTIQRTQQEDSAVYLCASSLQQSNVLTFGAGSRLTVL.

This rearrangement joins TRBV4-2 to TRBJ2-7; D gene unclear. V was clipped by 1 base and J by 6 bases, with 4 bases between them. From germline, CDR1 is LGHNA and CDR2 YNFKEQ. There are 11 residues in the CDR3. The CDR3 bases are TGTGCCAGCAGCCAAGGGAGCGAGCAGTACTTC. This encodes CASSQGSEQYF.

This chain links TRBV6-6 with TRBJ2-3, with D perhaps TRBD2 (6 bases). With 6 bases removed from V and 5 bases from J, the gap between germline ends came to 15 bases. From germline, CDR1 is MNHNY and CDR2 SVGAGI (reference sequence). The CDR3 spans 14 residues. The CDR3 loop is CASSRGLLGDTQYF. The CDR3 region has the DNA TGTGCCAGCAGCCGGGGACTCCTCGGAGATACGCAGTATTTT.

The rearrangement uses TRBV4-2 and TRBJ1-5; D remains ambiguous. V lost 1 base, J lost 7 bases, and 11 bases lay in between. This CDR3 region has 14 residues. Germline CDR1 and CDR2: LGHNA and YNFKEQ. The CDR3 sequence is CASSQVGAEQPQHF. The CDR3 DNA reads TGTGCCAGCAGCCAAGTCGGTGCGGAACAGCCCCAGCATTTT.

The chain is built from TRBV12-3 or TRBV12-4 and TRBJ1-2, with 9 nucleotides matching TRBD1. The V gene end was trimmed by 8 bases and the J gene end by 8 bases; junction bases not matched to a gene: 6. CDR3 length equals 12 residues. CDR3 sequence reads: CASGTGFDGYTF. DNA of the CDR3: TGTGCCAGCGGGACAGGGTTTGACGGCTACACCTTC.

V usage is TRBV7-9 and J usage is TRBJ1-2; TRBD1 matches 8 bases. The CDR3 has 15 amino acids. Germline CDR1 SEHNR, CDR2 FQNEAQ (reference sequence). J was trimmed by 2 bases and V by 4 bases; bases with no gene match: 6. The CDR3 reads CASSSSGTGNYGYTF. DNA for the CDR3: TGTGCCAGCAGCTCCTCCGGGACAGGAAACTATGGCTACACCTTC.

The genes are TRBV3-1 (or the pseudogene TRBV3-2) and TRBJ2-7; D is perhaps TRBD2 (6 bases). Trimming took 4 bases from V and 6 from J, leaving 22 bases between them. Germline loops: CDR1 LGHDT, CDR2 YNNKEL (reference sequence). The CDR3 is 16 residues long. In nucleotides, the CDR3 is TGTGCCAGCAGCCGCGGCTCAGGAGCGGGCGTCCTCGAGCAGTACTTC. Translated: CASSRGSGAGVLEQYF.

In this sample, this clone turned up once. This chain uses TRBV2 with TRBJ2-7; TRBD1 is a possible D gene (6 bases). This CDR3 contains 13 residues. Trimming cost V 6 bases and J 5 bases, with 14 bases left between them. Germline CDR1 is SNHLY and CDR2 is FYNNEI. Here the CDR3 reads CASRDTGNHEQYV. CDR3 in DNA: TGTGCCAGCAGGGATACAGGGAACCACGAGCAGTACGTC.

The gene calls are TRBV12-3 or TRBV12-4 and TRBJ2-7, with a weak D call TRBD2 (6 bases). V was pared by 2 bases and J by 2 bases, with 7 bases between. The length of the CDR3 is 13 residues. The CDR3, as DNA: TGTGCCAGCAGTTTACTAGCGACCTACGAGCAGTACTTC. It yields the protein CASSLLATYEQYF.

The rearrangement uses TRBV3-1 (or the pseudogene TRBV3-2) and TRBJ1-5; D remains ambiguous. Germline assignment: CDR1 LGHDT and CDR2 YNNKEL (reference sequence). The CDR3 loop spans 13 amino acids. Trimming shortened V by 4 bases and J by 5 bases, and 9 bases separated the two germline ends. CDR3 nucleotide sequence: TGTGCCAGCAGCCGGGCGCGGGATCAGCCCCAGCATTTT. Its translation is CASSRARDQPQHF.

This chain links TRBV30 with TRBJ1-4; D not resolved. The CDR3 has 16 amino acids. V lost 3 bases to trimming and J lost 4 bases, with 18 bases between them. Germline CDR1 reads GTSNPN; CDR2 reads SVGIG (reference sequence). The CDR3 DNA sequence: TGTGCCTGGAGAGAAACCCCTCAGGCCAATAATGAAAAACTGTTTTTT. This sequence encodes CAWRETPQANNEKLFF.

CDR3 sequence reads: CAISTLSEGGELFF. The CDR3 DNA is TGTGCCATCAGTACATTGTCGGAGGGCGGGGAGCTGTTTTTT. V is TRBV10-3 and J is TRBJ2-2; D is possibly TRBD2 (6 bases). The CDR3 is 14 amino acids. CDR1 ENHRY and CDR2 SYGVKD come from the germline V gene. The V gene lost 5 bases and the J gene lost 7 bases, with 14 bases spanning the gap.

The chain has TRBV2 and TRBJ2-3; D is uncertain. The CDR3 contains 11 residues. The V gene lost 3 bases and the J gene lost 6 bases, with 4 bases spanning the gap. Germline V gene data show CDR1 as SNHLY and CDR2 as FYNNEI. DNA of the CDR3: TGTGCCAGCAGTGATGAGGATACGCAGTATTTT. Translation gives CASSDEDTQYF.

The chain recombines TRBV5-1 with TRBJ2-1; a possible D gene is TRBD2 (5 bases). Trimming stripped 4 bases from V and 0 bases from J, with 11 bases between. Germline loops: CDR1 SGHRS, CDR2 YFSETQ. This CDR3 comprises 15 residues. In DNA form, the CDR3 reads TGCGCCAGCAGCGAGGGCGGGTTCTCCTACAATGAGCAGTTCTTC. This sequence encodes CASSEGGFSYNEQFF.

The CDR3 DNA sequence: TGTGCCAGCAGCCTATTTCGGAACACTGAAGCTTTCTTT. Amino acids: CASSLFRNTEAFF. V gene TRBV14 combines with J gene TRBJ1-1; the D is unclear. With 4 bases removed from V and 1 base from J, the gap between germline ends came to 7 bases. This CDR3 comprises 13 residues. The germline V gene encodes CDR1 SGHDN and CDR2 FVKESK.

The V call is TRBV5-1, the J call TRBJ2-5; D is uncertain. From germline, CDR1 is SGHRS and CDR2 YFSETQ. CDR3 size: 11 residues. V lost 4 bases, J lost 2 bases, and 3 bases lay in between. CDR3 nucleotide sequence: TGCGCCAGCAGCACACAAGAGACCCAGTACTTC. Translating gives CASSTQETQYF.

The J gene is TRBJ2-1, the V gene TRBV5-4; no reliable D call. The CDR3 consists of 12 residues. Germline CDR1 SGHNT, CDR2 YYREEE (reference sequence). V shed 3 bases and J shed 7 bases, with 8 bases lying between them. The CDR3 DNA follows: TGTGCCAGCAGCTCGAGGTTGAATGAGCAGTTCTTC. Protein product: CASSSRLNEQFF.

This chain uses TRBV18 with TRBJ2-1, with TRBD2 matching over 10 bases. V lost 3 bases, J lost 0 bases, and 11 bases stayed unmatched. CDR1 KGHSH and CDR2 LQKENI come from the germline V gene. The CDR3 covers 19 residues. The CDR3 here is CASSPLAGADKSSYNEQFF. CDR3 coding DNA: TGTGCCAGCTCACCCCTAGCGGGGGCCGACAAGAGCTCCTACAATGAGCAGTTCTTC.

The chain combines TRBV5-6 with TRBJ2-7, with D perhaps TRBD2 (6 bases). The length of the CDR3 is 14 residues. The germline V gene has CDR1 SGHDT and CDR2 YYEEEE. V was shortened by 3 bases and J by 6 bases, with 16 bases between the two germline ends. In DNA, the CDR3 is TGTGCCAGCAGCTCGGGACTGACCCTCGCCGAGCAGTACTTC. Protein: CASSSGLTLAEQYF.

This clone was detected once. The CDR3 sequence is CASSLTTGWPAFF. The CDR3 coding sequence is TGTGCCAGCAGCTTAACGACAGGGTGGCCAGCTTTCTTT. The genes are TRBV7-3 and TRBJ1-1; 7 nucleotides line up with TRBD1. Losses at the gene ends were 0 bases for V and 10 bases for J; bases not matched to a gene: 5. There are 13 residues in the CDR3. Germline CDR1 and CDR2: SGHTA and FQGTGA.

The V call is TRBV10-2, the J call TRBJ2-1; 11 bases fit TRBD2. CDR3 length: 14 residues. V lost 5 bases and J lost 6; bases outside the gene matches: 3. Germline values: CDR1 WSHSY, CDR2 SAAADI. The CDR3 region is CASSTSGRFNEQFF. CDR3 sequence (DNA): TGCGCCAGCAGTACTAGCGGGAGATTCAATGAGCAGTTCTTC.

The chain recombines TRBV27 with TRBJ2-5; 15 positions agree with TRBD2. This CDR3 spans 18 amino acids. V dropped 4 bases and J dropped 5; count of bases not matched to a gene: 11. Germline assignment: CDR1 MNHEY and CDR2 SMNVEV (reference sequence). CDR3 sequence (DNA): TGTGCCAGCAGTTGGGGCCGTGGACTAGCGGGAGGGCGGGAGACCCAGTACTTC. Protein sequence: CASSWGRGLAGGRETQYF.